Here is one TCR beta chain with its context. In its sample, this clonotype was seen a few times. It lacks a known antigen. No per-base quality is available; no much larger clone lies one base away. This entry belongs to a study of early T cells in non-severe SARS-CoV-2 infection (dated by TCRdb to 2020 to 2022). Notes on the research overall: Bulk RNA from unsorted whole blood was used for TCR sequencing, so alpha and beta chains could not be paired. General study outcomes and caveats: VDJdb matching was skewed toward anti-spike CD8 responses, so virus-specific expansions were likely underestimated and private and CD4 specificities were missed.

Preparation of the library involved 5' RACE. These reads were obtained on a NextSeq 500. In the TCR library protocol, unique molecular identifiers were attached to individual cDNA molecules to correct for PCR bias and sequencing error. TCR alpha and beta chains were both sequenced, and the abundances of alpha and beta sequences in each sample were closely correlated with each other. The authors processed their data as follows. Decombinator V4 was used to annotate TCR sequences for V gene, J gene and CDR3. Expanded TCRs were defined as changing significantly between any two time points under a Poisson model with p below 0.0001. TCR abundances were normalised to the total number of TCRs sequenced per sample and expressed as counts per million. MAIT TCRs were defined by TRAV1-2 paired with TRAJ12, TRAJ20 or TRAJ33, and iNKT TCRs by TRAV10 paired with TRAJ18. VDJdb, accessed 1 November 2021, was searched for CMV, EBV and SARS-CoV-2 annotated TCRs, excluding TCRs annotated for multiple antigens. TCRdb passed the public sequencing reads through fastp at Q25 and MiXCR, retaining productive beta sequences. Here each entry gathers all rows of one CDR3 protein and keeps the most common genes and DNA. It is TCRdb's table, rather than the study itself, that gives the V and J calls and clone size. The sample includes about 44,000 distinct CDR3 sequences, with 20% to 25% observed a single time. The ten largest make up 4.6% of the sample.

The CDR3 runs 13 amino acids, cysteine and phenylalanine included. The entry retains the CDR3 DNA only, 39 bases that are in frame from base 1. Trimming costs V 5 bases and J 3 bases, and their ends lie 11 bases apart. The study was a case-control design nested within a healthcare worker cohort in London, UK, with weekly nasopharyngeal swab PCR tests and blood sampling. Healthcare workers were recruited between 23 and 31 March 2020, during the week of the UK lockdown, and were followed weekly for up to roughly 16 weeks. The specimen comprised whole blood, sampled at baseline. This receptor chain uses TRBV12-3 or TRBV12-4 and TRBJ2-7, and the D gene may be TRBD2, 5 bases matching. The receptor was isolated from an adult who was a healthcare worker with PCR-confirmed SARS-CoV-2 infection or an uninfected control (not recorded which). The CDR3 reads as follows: CASSPRGFYEQYF. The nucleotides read TGTGCCAGCAGTCCCCGGGGATTCTACGAGCAGTACTTC.